The 4 T cell receptor beta chains reported below all come from one sample, sequenced in a study of T cell changes during pregnancy in multiple sclerosis. The assay was immunoSEQ multiplex PCR, and TCRdb's table has in-frame clones only and misses some. The profile shows roughly 100,000 clones, roughly 90% of them singletons. The input for sequencing was peripheral blood, taken after pregnancy. Every receptor here comes from a female donor with multiple sclerosis, enrolled in a pregnancy study.

The V gene is TRBV5-4, the J gene TRBJ2-1; D might be TRBD1 (6 bases). Germline V gives CDR1 SGHNT, CDR2 YYREEE (reference sequence). The CDR3 runs 16 residues. V shed 7 bases and J shed 3 bases, with 20 bases lying between them. The CDR3 loop reads CASFPGGYAVYNEQFF. The CDR3 nucleotides are TGTGCCAGCTTTCCTGGGGGCTACGCCGTCTACAATGAGCAGTTCTTC.

This clone was seen once. A junction end diverges from the germline sequence, so it may reflect a read error. This chain connects TRBV25-1 to TRBJ1-2; a weak D match, TRBD1 (5 bases). The CDR3 sequence is 15 residues long. Per the germline V gene, CDR1 is MGHDK and CDR2 is SYGVNS. Here the CDR3 reads CASSDTTESSYGYIF. CDR3 nucleotide sequence: TGTGCCAGCAGTGACACGACAGAAAGTTCCTATGGCTACATCTTC.

J is TRBJ1-2 and V is TRBV5-4; tentative D call: TRBD1 (5 bases). Trimming took off 2 bases at V and 3 bases at J, with 8 bases between the two ends. Germline-derived CDR1 and CDR2 are SGHNT and YYREEE (reference sequence). This CDR3 is built from 13 residues. The CDR3 nucleotides are TGTGCCAGCAGCTTTCCGGGGGACTATGGCTACACCTTC. This gives the protein CASSFPGDYGYTF. Variable domain in full (rest from reference TRBV5-4 and TRBJ1-2): ETGVTQSPTHLIKTRGQQVTLRCSSQSGHNTVSWYQQALGQGPQFIFQYYREEENGRGNFPPRFSGLQFPNYSSELNVNALELDDSALYLCASSFPGDYGYTFGSGTRLTVV.

This clone occurred a few times. V is TRBV6-6 and J is TRBJ1-2; D uncertain. The CDR3 is made up of 14 amino acids. V gave up 1 base and J gave up 3 bases, with 9 bases separating them. Germline loops: CDR1 MNHNY, CDR2 SVGAGI (reference sequence). CDR3 nucleotides: TGTGCCAGCAGTTACTACGACACCTACTATGGCTACACCTTC. It yields the protein CASSYYDTYYGYTF.